This note documents a single T cell receptor (beta chain) sequence. Its matching antigen is unknown. V was clipped by 1 base and J by 3 bases; unmatched bases: 1. Germline V CDR1 and CDR2: LGHNA, YNFKEQ. This CDR3 is built from 14 residues. This entry belongs to a study of blood T cells in healthy people across ages. Using a J-beta primer mix together with a sample-barcoded 5' primer, a second PCR was run for about 6 to 12 cycles. Each cDNA was tagged by a template-switch adaptor containing 12 random nucleotides. From the 5' RACE reads, TCRdb called clonotypes with MiXCR, one entry per CDR3 protein. The profile shows 650,000 to 1,000,000 distinct CDR3 sequences, roughly 40% of them singletons. Study conclusions and caveats: Roughly linearly, TCR beta diversity per million T cells fell as age increased.

This clonotype originated in a man between 18 and 29 years old in good health. The chain combines TRBV4-2 with TRBJ2-7; TRBD1 matches 9 bases. The sample consisted of blood. CDR3 DNA sequence: TGTGCCAGCAGCCAAGGGACAGGGGTCTACGAGCAGTACTTC. Protein sequence: CASSQGTGVYEQYF.